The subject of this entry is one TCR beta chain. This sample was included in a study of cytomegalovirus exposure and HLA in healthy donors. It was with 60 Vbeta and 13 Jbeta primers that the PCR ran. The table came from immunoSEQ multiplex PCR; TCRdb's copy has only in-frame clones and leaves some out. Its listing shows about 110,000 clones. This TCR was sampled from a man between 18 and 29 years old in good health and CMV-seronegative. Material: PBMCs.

As DNA, the CDR3 is TGTGCCAGCAGTTTGGCACTATTACCAAAACTGTTTTTT. Its protein is CASSLALLPKLFF. The chain is built from TRBV28 and TRBJ1-4; D gene uncertain. The germline V gene encodes CDR1 MDHEN and CDR2 SYDVKM. Deletions cut 3 bases from V and 10 bases from J, with 12 bases between. The CDR3 contains 13 residues.